Presented here are 21 T cell receptor beta chains from one specimen sequenced in a study of control samples from healthy donors and cancer patients. Libraries were prepared by immunoSEQ multiplex PCR; TCRdb keeps only in-frame clonotypes and omits some of them. The data contain roughly 92,000 clones, approximately 91% of them singletons. Input material: blood. The receptor set was obtained from a woman aged 55-70 years in good health.

J is TRBJ1-1 and V is TRBV28; D not resolved. Deletions cut 3 bases from V and 12 bases from J, with 14 bases between. The CDR3 length is 12 residues. CDR1 is MDHEN and CDR2 is SYDVKM in the germline V gene. The CDR3 region has the DNA TGTGCCAGCAGTTTTCCCGACCGCGCGACTTTCTTT. It codes for CASSFPDRATFF.

The V call is TRBV21-1, the J call TRBJ2-3; TRBD1 is taken as the D call from the table, unchecked against the DNA. TRBV21-1 is a pseudogene locus. The CDR3 contains 16 residues. CDR3 in DNA: TGTGCCAGCAGCGACTCCCCCGGGACAGGCACAGATACGCAGTATTTT. It yields the protein CASSDSPGTGTDTQYF.

The J gene is TRBJ2-7, the V gene TRBV4-2; weak D call: TRBD1 (5 bases). Trimming stripped 6 bases from V and 0 bases from J, with 9 bases between. The germline gives CDR1 LGHNA, CDR2 YNFKEQ. The CDR3 is 13 residues long. This chain's CDR3 is CASSRGSSYEQYF. In DNA, the CDR3 is TGTGCCAGCAGTAGGGGCAGCTCCTACGAGCAGTACTTC.

The chain is built from TRBV21-1 and TRBJ1-2; the table's D gene call, TRBD1, was not cross checked with the DNA. TRBV21-1 is annotated as a pseudogene. The CDR3 runs 14 residues. The CDR3 loop reads CASSIQRLCYGYTF. CDR3 sequence (DNA): TGTGCCAGCAGCATACAGAGATTGTGCTATGGCTACACCTTC.

The chain joins TRBV5-1 to TRBJ1-1, with TRBD1 matching over 7 bases. V shed 4 bases, J shed 4 bases, and the junction held 7 bases outside the gene matches. Germline assignment: CDR1 SGHRS and CDR2 YFSETQ. CDR3 length: 14 amino acids. The CDR3 DNA reads TGCGCCAGCAGCACCCTCAGGGGGGGCACTGAAGCTTTCTTT. Amino acid sequence: CASSTLRGGTEAFF.

This clone has just one count. The chain is built from TRBV29-1 and TRBJ2-3; 15 positions match TRBD2. The V and J ends lost 4 bases and 1 base, in that order; junction bases with no gene match: 6. Germline CDR1 SQVTM, CDR2 ANQGSEA. This CDR3 spans 17 amino acids. The CDR3 DNA is TGCAGCGTTGGCGGACTAGCGGGAGGGCCAGGCACAGATACGCAGTATTTT. Its protein product is CSVGGLAGGPGTDTQYF.

This sequence joins TRBV30 and TRBJ2-1; TRBD2 is a possible D gene (5 bases). The CDR3 has 14 amino acids. V was shortened by 7 bases and J by 3 bases, with 16 bases between the two germline ends. Germline values: CDR1 GTSNPN, CDR2 SVGIG (reference sequence). The CDR3 sequence is CALRAGGYYNEQFF. CDR3 nucleotides: TGTGCCTTGAGGGCAGGAGGATACTACAATGAGCAGTTCTTC.

The chain combines TRBV25-1 with TRBJ1-1; D gene uncertain. There are 13 residues in the CDR3. V gave up 4 bases and J gave up 2 bases, with 8 bases separating them. CDR1 and CDR2 (germline): MGHDK, SYGVNS. CDR3 in DNA: TGTGCCAGCAGTGCCCTGGGTAACACTGAAGCTTTCTTT. Its translation: CASSALGNTEAFF.

The count of this clone is one. The chain couples TRBV11-3 to TRBJ2-1; TRBD1 matches at 9 bases. Germline-derived CDR1 and CDR2 are SGHNT and YENEEA. V was clipped by 6 bases and J by 9 bases; unmatched bases: 6. CDR3 length: 13 amino acids. The CDR3 region has the DNA TGTGCCAGCAGTAAACAGGGGGCTCGTGAGCAGTTCTTC. Encoded protein: CASSKQGAREQFF.

By frequency in the sample, this clone is medium-sized. The chain combines TRBV12-3 or TRBV12-4 with TRBJ1-2, with D possibly TRBD1 on 6 matching bases. The V end lost 7 bases, the J end lost 8 bases, and 17 bases lay between the germline ends. This CDR3 is 13 amino acids long. CDR3 sequence (DNA): TGTGCCAGCACCCCGACAGGCGTACTAGGCTACACCTTC. This translates into CASTPTGVLGYTF.

This clone was recorded once. This sample includes further DNA sequences coding for the same CDR3. The J gene is TRBJ2-3, the V gene TRBV5-4; D unresolved. The CDR3 extends over 12 amino acids. The germline V gene encodes CDR1 SGHNT and CDR2 YYREEE (reference sequence). Trimming pared 0 bases from V and 2 bases from J, leaving 1 base between. The CDR3 DNA reads as TGTGCCAGCAGCTTGGACACAGATACGCAGTATTTT. Residues: CASSLDTDTQYF. Variable domain in full (rest from reference TRBV5-4 and TRBJ2-3): ETGVTQSPTHLIKTRGQQVTLRCSSQSGHNTVSWYQQALGQGPQFIFQYYREEENGRGNFPPRFSGLQFPNYSSELNVNALELDDSALYLCASSLDTDTQYFGPGTRLTVL.

The chain is built from TRBV18 and TRBJ1-5; D is unclear. The CDR3 runs 13 residues. Trimming pared 3 bases from V and 4 bases from J, leaving 7 bases between. Germline values: CDR1 KGHSH, CDR2 LQKENI. The CDR3 reads CASSPGGNQPQHF. The CDR3 DNA is TGTGCCAGCTCACCGGGCGGGAATCAGCCCCAGCATTTT.

The chain is built from TRBV5-1 and TRBJ2-1, with 10 bases lining up with TRBD2. CDR1 is SGHRS and CDR2 is YFSETQ in the germline V gene. The CDR3 totals 15 residues. Trimming at V came to 4 bases and at J to 7 bases, leaving 8 bases not matched to a gene. CDR3 bases: TGCGCCAGCAGCCCGGTAGCGGGAGGAGGGAATGAGCAGTTCTTC. As protein: CASSPVAGGGNEQFF.

The V and J genes are TRBV28 and TRBJ2-5, with TRBD1 matching over 11 bases. CDR3 length: 16 amino acids. In germline, CDR1 is MDHEN, CDR2 SYDVKM. Trimming removed 6 bases from V and 2 bases from J; junction bases left unmatched: 8. The CDR3 loop reads CASSQPGTGGQETQYF. Written as DNA, the CDR3 is TGTGCCAGCAGCCAGCCCGGGACAGGGGGGCAAGAGACCCAGTACTTC.

In this sample, this clone turned up once. V and J are TRBV6-5 and TRBJ1-2; maybe TRBD1 (5 bases). V was trimmed by 7 bases and J by 5 bases, leaving 17 bases between them. This CDR3 is built from 14 residues. CDR1 MNHEY and CDR2 SVGAGI come from the germline V gene. CDR3 bases: TGTGCCAGCAAAACCTCAGAGGGGTTTTATGGCTACACCTTC. Residues: CASKTSEGFYGYTF.

The chain combines TRBV3-1 (or the pseudogene TRBV3-2) with TRBJ2-5; 7 bases are a match to TRBD2. Germline CDR1 reads LGHDT; CDR2 reads YNNKEL (reference sequence). This CDR3 comprises 13 residues. With 4 bases clipped from V and 3 bases from J, the junction kept 2 bases outside the gene matches. CDR3 region: CASSRRGEETQYF. The CDR3, as DNA: TGTGCCAGCAGCCGCCGGGGGGAAGAGACCCAGTACTTC.

This clone has just one count. This chain uses TRBV12-3 or TRBV12-4 with TRBJ1-6, with D unclear. The ends were cut back, 6 bases at V and 7 bases at J, with 10 bases in the middle. This CDR3 spans 13 amino acids. The DNA for the CDR3 is TGTGCCAGCAGGCCAGTGGGGAATTCACCCCTCCACTTT. This translates into CASRPVGNSPLHF.

This chain links TRBV30 with TRBJ1-6, with 9 bases that match TRBD1. Germline loops: CDR1 GTSNPN, CDR2 SVGIG (reference sequence). The CDR3 runs 13 residues. Trimming took 5 bases from V and 6 from J; bases not matched to a gene: 2. CDR3 loop: CAWGTGSNSPLHF. CDR3 sequence (DNA): TGTGCCTGGGGGACAGGGAGTAATTCACCCCTCCACTTT.

V gene TRBV6-5 combines with J gene TRBJ2-7; D may correspond to TRBD1 or TRBD2 (6 bases each). The CDR3 runs 15 residues. The V gene lost 7 bases and the J gene lost 3 bases, with 19 bases spanning the gap. Germline-derived CDR1 and CDR2 are MNHEY and SVGAGI. CDR3 in amino acids: CASTRGQVELYEQYF. CDR3 DNA: TGTGCCAGCACTCGGGGGCAGGTCGAGCTCTACGAGCAGTACTTC.

This clone was detected a few times. V is TRBV6-2 or TRBV6-3 and J is TRBJ2-1; 9 bases align to TRBD1. V lost 0 bases, J lost 10 bases, and 7 bases stayed unmatched. This CDR3 is 15 amino acids long. Germline V lookup: CDR1 MNHEY, CDR2 SVGEGT. The CDR3 bases are TGTGCCAGCAGTTACTCACAGGGGGCGTATCACGAGCAGTTCTTC. Its translation is CASSYSQGAYHEQFF.

This clone was observed once. The chain employs TRBV7-8 and TRBJ1-2, with TRBD1 identical over 11 bases. The CDR3 is 18 residues long. Germline trimming cut 3 bases from V and 1 base from J; bases unmatched to any gene: 10. Per the germline V gene, CDR1 is SGHVS and CDR2 is FQNEAQ. As DNA, the CDR3 is TGTGCCAGCAGCTTTTACGGACAGGGGGCTCCCTTTAACTATGGCTACACCTTC. Translating it yields CASSFYGQGAPFNYGYTF.